Listed below are T cell receptor beta chains from one sample, sequenced in a study of post-analysis software for immune sequencing data. MiXCR, run by TCRdb on the PCR reads, gives a single entry per CDR3 protein. The data hold approximately 250,000 distinct CDR3 sequences, with 36% observed a single time. Specimen: blood. The origin of the receptors is a girl between 10 and 17 years old with multiple sclerosis. The CDR3 runs from the conserved cysteine through the conserved F or W. D genes are given only for firm matches. Size values are once, few and many counts, or a class for expanded clones, and some rows have none.

D gene: -; clone size: many; J gene: TRBJ2-3; V gene: TRBV12-3/TRBV12-4; CDR3 protein: CASSLGGRQDTQYF; CDR3 DNA: TGTGCCAGCAGTTTGGGGGGGCGTCAAGATACGCAGTATTTT
D gene: -; clone size: many; J gene: TRBJ1-5; V gene: TRBV6-2/TRBV6-3; CDR3 protein: CASSYSSAVINQPQHF; CDR3 DNA: TGTGCCAGCAGTTACTCTTCCGCCGTGATCAATCAGCCCCAGCATTTT
D gene: -; clone size: -; J gene: TRBJ2-2; V gene: TRBV4-1; CDR3 protein: CASSQIGEAGWQPGKLFF; CDR3 DNA: TGCGCCAGCAGCCAAATCGGGGAGGCGGGATGGCAACCCGGGAAGCTGTTTTTT
D gene: -; clone size: -; J gene: TRBJ1-2; V gene: TRBV20-1; CDR3 protein: CSARVGGQGGYTF; CDR3 DNA: TGCAGTGCTAGGGTTGGGGGGCAGGGTGGCTACACCTTC
D gene: -; clone size: many; J gene: TRBJ2-7; V gene: TRBV10-2; CDR3 protein: CASSERYEQYF; CDR3 DNA: TGCGCCAGCAGTGAACGGTACGAGCAGTACTTC
D gene: -; clone size: -; J gene: TRBJ2-1; V gene: TRBV7-2; CDR3 protein: CASRRPGRGTNEQFF; CDR3 DNA: TGTGCCAGCAGACGGCCTGGCAGGGGAACCAATGAGCAGTTCTTC
D gene: TRBD2; clone size: many; J gene: TRBJ2-1; V gene: TRBV27; CDR3 protein: CASSLSAGGSYNEQFF; CDR3 DNA: TGTGCCAGCAGTTTATCAGCGGGAGGGTCCTACAATGAGCAGTTCTTC
D gene: -; clone size: few; J gene: TRBJ1-2; V gene: TRBV28; CDR3 protein: CASRWSNYGYTF; CDR3 DNA: TGTGCCAGCAGATGGAGCAACTATGGCTACACCTTC
D gene: -; clone size: -; J gene: TRBJ1-2; V gene: TRBV18; CDR3 protein: CASSPSAGQNYGYTF; CDR3 DNA: TGTGCCAGCTCACCATCGGCAGGGCAGAATTATGGCTACACCTTC
D gene: TRBD1; clone size: few; J gene: TRBJ1-1; V gene: TRBV28; CDR3 protein: CASRRQGYEAFF; CDR3 DNA: TGTGCCAGCAGGCGACAGGGGTATGAAGCTTTCTTT
D gene: -; clone size: many; J gene: TRBJ2-3; V gene: TRBV2; CDR3 protein: CASSPGAPQYF; CDR3 DNA: TGTGCCAGCAGCCCTGGGGCCCCGCAGTATTTT
D gene: -; clone size: many; J gene: TRBJ1-1; V gene: TRBV29-1; CDR3 protein: CSFAIGENTEAFF; CDR3 DNA: TGCAGCTTCGCGATAGGGGAAAACACTGAAGCTTTCTTT
D gene: -; clone size: many; J gene: TRBJ2-1; V gene: TRBV6-1; CDR3 protein: CASSPLPGAYNEQFF; CDR3 DNA: TGTGCCAGCAGTCCTCTACCGGGCGCTTACAATGAGCAGTTCTTC
D gene: -; clone size: -; J gene: TRBJ2-5; V gene: TRBV6-6; CDR3 protein: CASSYQGQETQYF; CDR3 DNA: TGTGCCAGCAGTTACCAGGGCCAAGAGACCCAGTACTTC
D gene: -; clone size: many; J gene: TRBJ1-5; V gene: TRBV7-9; CDR3 protein: CASSLALAGPQPQHF; CDR3 DNA: TGTGCCAGCAGCTTAGCGCTGGCAGGGCCTCAGCCCCAGCATTTT
D gene: -; clone size: few; J gene: TRBJ2-3; V gene: TRBV5-1; CDR3 protein: CASSLKGDTQYF; CDR3 DNA: TGCGCCAGCAGCTTGAAAGGAGATACGCAGTATTTT
D gene: TRBD2; clone size: -; J gene: TRBJ2-3; V gene: TRBV12-3/TRBV12-4; CDR3 protein: CASRETGGGRTQYF; CDR3 DNA: TGTGCCAGCAGGGAGACGGGGGGGGGAAGAACGCAGTATTTT
D gene: -; clone size: many; J gene: TRBJ2-1; V gene: TRBV2; CDR3 protein: CASHGTALRNEQFF; CDR3 DNA: TGTGCCAGCCACGGGACGGCCCTGCGGAATGAGCAGTTCTTC
D gene: -; clone size: -; J gene: TRBJ1-1; V gene: TRBV10-3; CDR3 protein: CAISEWGYTEAFF; CDR3 DNA: TGTGCCATCAGTGAGTGGGGGTACACTGAAGCTTTCTTT
D gene: TRBD1; clone size: -; J gene: TRBJ2-1; V gene: TRBV20-1; CDR3 protein: CSVTGPTMYEQFF; CDR3 DNA: TGCAGTGTGACAGGGCCTACAATGTATGAGCAGTTCTTC
D gene: -; clone size: -; J gene: TRBJ2-3; V gene: TRBV5-1; CDR3 protein: CASRGPTDTQYF; CDR3 DNA: TGCGCCAGCAGGGGTCCCACAGATACGCAGTATTTT
D gene: TRBD1; clone size: many; J gene: TRBJ2-1; V gene: TRBV12-3/TRBV12-4; CDR3 protein: CTSRVYGTGGDEQFF; CDR3 DNA: TGTACCAGCAGGGTTTATGGGACAGGGGGCGATGAGCAGTTCTTC
D gene: -; clone size: many; J gene: TRBJ2-5; V gene: TRBV7-9; CDR3 protein: CASSSARGPETQYF; CDR3 DNA: TGTGCCAGCAGCTCTGCACGGGGTCCAGAGACCCAGTACTTC
D gene: -; clone size: -; J gene: TRBJ2-3; V gene: TRBV4-2; CDR3 protein: CASSQVSRAPDTQYF; CDR3 DNA: TGTGCCAGCAGCCAAGTATCCCGGGCCCCAGATACGCAGTATTTT
D gene: TRBD2; clone size: -; J gene: TRBJ2-3; V gene: TRBV20-1; CDR3 protein: CSARRGGLTDTQYF; CDR3 DNA: TGCAGTGCTAGACGGGGGGGCCTCACAGATACGCAGTATTTT
D gene: TRBD1; clone size: many; J gene: TRBJ1-2; V gene: TRBV12-3/TRBV12-4; CDR3 protein: CASLGTDYGYTF; CDR3 DNA: TGTGCCAGCTTAGGGACAGACTATGGCTACACCTTC
D gene: TRBD2; clone size: -; J gene: TRBJ2-5; V gene: TRBV6-2/TRBV6-3; CDR3 protein: CASIQKRVAGEVFGETQYF; CDR3 DNA: TGTGCCAGCATTCAAAAAAGGGTAGCGGGAGAAGTTTTCGGAGAGACCCAGTACTTC
D gene: -; clone size: many; J gene: TRBJ1-1; V gene: TRBV6-5; CDR3 protein: CASLPRRNTEAFF; CDR3 DNA: TGTGCCAGCCTACCCCGCCGGAACACTGAAGCTTTCTTT
D gene: TRBD2; clone size: -; J gene: TRBJ2-7; V gene: TRBV5-1; CDR3 protein: CASSWTRPNNEQYF; CDR3 DNA: TGCGCCAGCAGCTGGACTAGACCGAATAACGAGCAGTACTTC
D gene: TRBD2; clone size: -; J gene: TRBJ2-1; V gene: TRBV4-1; CDR3 protein: CASSQGPRGAPGEQFF; CDR3 DNA: TGCGCCAGCAGCCAAGGACCGCGGGGGGCGCCAGGTGAGCAGTTCTTC
D gene: -; clone size: -; J gene: TRBJ1-5; V gene: TRBV28; CDR3 protein: CASSPKRGNNQPQHF; CDR3 DNA: TGTGCCAGCAGTCCCAAACGGGGGAACAATCAGCCCCAGCATTTT
D gene: -; clone size: -; J gene: TRBJ1-1; V gene: TRBV5-1; CDR3 protein: CVSQPQVNTEAFF; CDR3 DNA: TGCGTCAGCCAGCCCCAGGTGAACACTGAAGCTTTCTTT
D gene: -; clone size: many; J gene: TRBJ1-2; V gene: TRBV12-3/TRBV12-4; CDR3 protein: CASSPYQGIYGYTF; CDR3 DNA: TGTGCCAGCAGCCCTTACCAGGGTATCTATGGCTACACCTTC